Presented here are 2 T cell receptor beta chains from one specimen sequenced in a study of shared T cell receptors in the human thymus. Assay: immunoSEQ multiplex PCR; the TCRdb copy retains only in-frame clones and omits some. There are some 700,000 clones in the sample; roughly 88% occur only once, and 0.0095% to 0.011% lies in the top ten. The data also belong to a second study, concerning human thymus T cells.

The sequenced material came from thymocytes. The source of these receptors is a boy less than two years old with a congenital heart defect.

This sequence joins TRBV19 and TRBJ2-7, with TRBD1 as a possible D gene (5 bases). The ends were cut back, 3 bases at V and 1 base at J, with 13 bases in the middle. This CDR3 spans 15 amino acids. Per germline, CDR1 LNHDA and CDR2 SQIVND (reference sequence). The CDR3 is CASSMTFGASYEQYF. The CDR3 bases are TGTGCCAGTAGTATGACGTTTGGGGCTTCCTACGAGCAGTACTTC. Full variable domain (rest looked up from reference TRBV19 and TRBJ2-7): DGGITQSPKYLFRKEGQNVTLSCEQNLNHDAMYWYRQDPGQGLRLIYYSQIVNDFQKGDIAEGYSVSREKKESFPLTVTSAQKNPTAFYLCASSMTFGASYEQYFGPGTRLTVT.

The chain has TRBV5-6 and TRBJ2-1, with 10 bases identical to TRBD2. In germline, CDR1 is SGHDT, CDR2 YYEEEE. The trim removed 6 bases at V and 4 bases at J, leaving 4 bases unmatched. The CDR3 spans 14 residues. CDR3 loop: CASTRTSGYNEQFF. In DNA, the CDR3 is TGTGCCAGCACCAGGACTAGCGGTTACAATGAGCAGTTCTTC.